This T cell receptor beta chain was sequenced in a study of T cell changes during pregnancy in multiple sclerosis. This table comes from immunoSEQ multiplex PCR, and its TCRdb copy is limited to in-frame clones, with some not included. The table has approximately 34,000 clones, roughly 88% seen once. Per the germline V gene, CDR1 is SNHLY and CDR2 is FYNNEI. Trimming cost V 3 bases and J 0 bases, with 14 bases left between them. The CDR3 loop spans 16 amino acids. The specimen comprised CD8+ T cells from peripheral blood mononuclear cells, sampled after pregnancy. This receptor was identified in a female donor with multiple sclerosis, enrolled in a pregnancy study. This sequence joins TRBV2 and TRBJ1-1; D possibly corresponds to TRBD1 (5 bases). CDR3 amino acids: CASSEKGRPLNTEAFF. In DNA, the CDR3 is TGTGCCAGCAGTGAGAAGGGGAGGCCTTTGAACACTGAAGCTTTCTTT.